This T cell receptor (beta chain) was obtained from a study of T cell changes during pregnancy in multiple sclerosis. The CDR3 contains 16 residues. CDR1 and CDR2 (germline): SGDLS, YYNGEE. Trimming removed 3 bases at V and 3 bases at J, with 17 bases between. Generated by immunoSEQ multiplex PCR, the TCRdb table keeps only in-frame clones and is missing some. The profile shows around 70,000 clones, around 94% of them singletons. The rearrangement links TRBV9 to TRBJ2-3; possible D gene TRBD1, 6 bases. The source was peripheral blood, collected before pregnancy. The sequence was obtained from a female donor with multiple sclerosis, enrolled in a pregnancy study. The CDR3 protein is CASSGFEGVRTDTQYF. DNA of the CDR3: TGTGCCAGCAGCGGGTTTGAGGGGGTGAGGACAGATACGCAGTATTTT.